This T cell receptor beta chain was captured by sequencing in a study of CD8 T cells in ankylosing spondylitis. Study-wide findings and caveats: Reportedly, matched ankylosing spondylitis synovial fluid was significantly enriched for disease-linked clones. CD8+ by phenotype, disease-linked clones were relatively rare in peripheral blood. In synovial fluid and blood from reactive arthritis, some motif variants were previously reported. A TCR beta motif of about 8 highly homologous variants appeared characteristic of ankylosing spondylitis blood.

Making use of molecular barcodes, quantitative 5'-RACE generated TCR beta libraries. TCRdb analysed the 5' RACE reads with MiXCR anew, one entry per CDR3 protein. Of roughly 490,000 distinct CDR3 sequences in the sample, 5.3% were seen once. This clonotype was seen many times. Its antigen is currently unknown. The clonotype was recovered from a male donor with ankylosing spondylitis. The sample was blood, either unsorted or a sorted T cell fraction (not recorded which).

The CDR3 DNA reads as TGCGCCAGCAGGCCGTTGACAGGGATAAATGAAAAACTGTTTTTT. Amino acids: CASRPLTGINEKLFF. The rearrangement uses TRBV5-1 and TRBJ1-4; TRBD1 matches at 7 bases. Germline lookup yields CDR1 SGHRS and CDR2 YFSETQ. The junction had 9 bases not matched to a gene; V was cut back by 5 bases and J by 5 bases. The CDR3 sequence is 15 residues long.